One and the same sample provided the 8 T cell receptor beta chains below, sequenced in a study of T-cell memory formation after mild COVID-19. TCRdb analysed the 5' RACE reads with MiXCR anew, one entry per CDR3 protein. The table records more than 450,000 distinct CDR3 sequences, 18% of them present only once. Sequences were obtained from PBMCs or a T cell subset sorted from them (not recorded which). These receptors were taken from an adult woman who had mild COVID-19 (a few samples of this study predate the infection). Cell type and time point are not known.

This clonotype appeared many times. V is TRBV12-3 or TRBV12-4 and J is TRBJ1-5, with TRBD1 identical over 7 bases. The ends lost 6 bases at V and 10 bases at J; junction bases unmatched: 15. This CDR3 is 15 amino acids long. The CDR3, as DNA: TGTGCCAGCAGCATGACAGGGAGGTTTGTCAGCCCCCAGCATTTT. Translating gives CASSMTGRFVSPQHF.

In this sample, this clonotype turned up a few times. As DNA, the CDR3 is TGTGCCAGCAGCCAAGGGGACAGGGCTAACTACAATGAGCAGTTCTTC. Amino acids: CASSQGDRANYNEQFF. The rearrangement uses TRBV3-1 and TRBJ2-1, with TRBD1 matching over 9 bases. This CDR3 is built from 16 residues. The V gene end was trimmed by 1 base and the J gene end by 3 bases; junction bases not matched to a gene: 4. From germline, CDR1 is LGHDT and CDR2 YNNKEL (reference sequence).

This clonotype was seen a few times. The chain has TRBV5-1 and TRBJ1-1; D gene uncertain. Trimming cost V 1 base and J 4 bases, with 14 bases left between them. This CDR3 comprises 15 residues. The V gene's germline CDR1 is SGHRS and CDR2 YFSETQ. CDR3 amino acids: CASSLRVGGITEAFF. Here the CDR3 DNA reads TGCGCCAGCAGCTTGCGAGTGGGAGGAATCACTGAAGCTTTCTTT. The complete variable domain, with remaining parts taken from reference TRBV5-1 and TRBJ1-1, reads KAGVTQTPRYLIKTRGQQVTLSCSPISGHRSVSWYQQTPGQGLQFLFEYFSETQRNKGNFPGRFSGRQFSNSRSEMNVSTLELGDSALYLCASSLRVGGITEAFFGQGTRLTVV.

The sample holds many counts of this clonotype. J is TRBJ2-1 and V is TRBV4-3; 9 nucleotides align to TRBD2. The J segment lost 9 bases and the V segment lost 1 base, leaving 13 bases of the junction unmatched. Germline CDR1 LGHNA, CDR2 YSLEER. The CDR3 extends over 17 amino acids. For the CDR3, the DNA is TGCGCCAGCAGCCAAGGGGTCCTGGTAGCGGGAGTTTTTGAGCAGTTCTTC. Its translation: CASSQGVLVAGVFEQFF.

The sample holds many counts of this clonotype. The chain combines TRBV6-5 with TRBJ2-7, with D perhaps TRBD1 (5 bases). The V end lost 6 bases, the J end lost 0 bases, and 15 bases lay between the germline ends. The germline V gene encodes CDR1 MNHEY and CDR2 SVGAGI. The CDR3 contains 15 residues. In DNA, the CDR3 is TGTGCCAGCAGGAAGGGGCAGAGTGGCTCCTACGAGCAGTACTTC. Protein: CASRKGQSGSYEQYF.

The chain joins TRBV5-1 to TRBJ1-1; possible D gene TRBD1, 6 bases. Per germline, CDR1 SGHRS and CDR2 YFSETQ. This CDR3 comprises 16 residues. The ends were cut back, 0 bases at V and 7 bases at J, with 19 bases in the middle. CDR3 bases: TGCGCCAGCAGCTTGGCCCGGACAGAGGGGGTTGGTGAAGCTTTCTTT. Translation gives CASSLARTEGVGEAFF.

The V call is TRBV15, the J call TRBJ1-5, with D possibly matching TRBD1 (6 bases). CDR1 and CDR2 from the germline V gene are LNHNV and YYDKDF (reference sequence). The CDR3 is 15 residues long. Between the trimmed V and J ends, which lost 8 bases and 5 bases, there was a span of 19 bases. The CDR3 spells CATEVKGVPHQPQHF. In nucleotides, the CDR3 is TGTGCCACCGAGGTTAAGGGGGTCCCCCATCAGCCCCAGCATTTT. Complete variable domain (other parts from reference TRBV15 and TRBJ1-5): DAMVIQNPRYQVTQFGKPVTLSCSQTLNHNVMYWYQQKSSQAPKLLFHYYDKDFNNEADTPDNFQSRRPNTSFCFLDIRSPGLGDTAMYLCATEVKGVPHQPQHFGDGTRLSIL.

The chain is built from TRBV11-2 and TRBJ2-7; a weak D match, TRBD2 (5 bases). Trimming pared 4 bases from V and 6 bases from J, leaving 16 bases between. Germline V lookup: CDR1 SGHAT, CDR2 FQNNGV. This CDR3 contains 14 residues. The CDR3 loop reads CASSYGPLELEQYF. The CDR3 DNA reads TGTGCCAGCAGCTACGGTCCACTAGAACTCGAGCAGTACTTC.